The source of this T cell receptor (beta chain) is a study of CD8+ T cells in alopecia areata. About the research overall: At a dose of 5 to 10 mg twice daily, oral tofacitinib was given to treated patients.

Findings of the study overall: Tofacitinib did not eliminate many expanded lesional clones from scalp or blood. Scalp clonality, together with expanded CD8+ clones among the top 100, fell significantly with tofacitinib.

cDNA serving as the sequencing template came from extracted, reverse transcribed RNA. Sequencing used immunoSEQ multiplex PCR; TCRdb keeps in-frame clones, though not all of them. The table records 150,000 to 200,000 clones, 40% to 65% of them present only once. Points on this clone: The antigen is not known.

Treatment noted: oral pan-JAK inhibitor, 5-10 mg twice daily. Germline V gene lookup returns CDR1 SNHLY and CDR2 FYNNEI. Trimming cost V 2 bases and J 5 bases, with 6 bases left between them. This CDR3 is built from 12 residues. V is TRBV2 and J is TRBJ1-1; no reliable D call. The sample was CD8+ T cells sorted from blood, taken at week 24, from a patient treated with tofacitinib. This TCR was recovered from a human donor with alopecia areata. CDR3 DNA: TGTGCCAGCAGTGAATTGGATACTGAAGCTTTCTTT. Residues: CASSELDTEAFF.